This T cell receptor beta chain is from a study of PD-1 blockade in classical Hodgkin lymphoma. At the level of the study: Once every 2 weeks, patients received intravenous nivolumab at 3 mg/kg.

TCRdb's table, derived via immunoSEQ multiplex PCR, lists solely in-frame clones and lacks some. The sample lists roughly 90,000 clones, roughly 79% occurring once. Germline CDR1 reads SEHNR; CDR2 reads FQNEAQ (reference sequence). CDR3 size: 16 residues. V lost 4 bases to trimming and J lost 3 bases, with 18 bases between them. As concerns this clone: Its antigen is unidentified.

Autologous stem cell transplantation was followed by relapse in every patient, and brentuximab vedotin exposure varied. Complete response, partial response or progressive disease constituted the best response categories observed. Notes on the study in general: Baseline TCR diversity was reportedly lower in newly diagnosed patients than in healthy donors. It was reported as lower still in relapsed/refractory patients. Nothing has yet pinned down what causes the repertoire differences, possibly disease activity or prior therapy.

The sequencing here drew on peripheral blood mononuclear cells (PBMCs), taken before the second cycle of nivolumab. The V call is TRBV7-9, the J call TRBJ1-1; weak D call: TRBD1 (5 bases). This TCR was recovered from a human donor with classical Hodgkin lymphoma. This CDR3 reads CASSSLGLGVDTEAFF. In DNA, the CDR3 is TGTGCCAGCAGCTCTCTGGGTTTGGGGGTGGACACTGAAGCTTTCTTT.